This T cell receptor (beta chain) is from a study of long-term antiretroviral therapy in people with HIV. The run of the v3.0 immunoSEQ assay was at survey level. Using immunoSEQ multiplex PCR, the repertoire was profiled, and TCRdb retains in-frame clones only, with some absent. In the table there are about 26,000 clones, more than 85% of which are singletons. This CDR3 is 14 amino acids long. With 3 bases clipped from V and 1 base from J, the junction kept 2 bases outside the gene matches. Germline CDR1 SGHAT, CDR2 FQDESV (reference sequence). This sequence was found in a man aged 40-50 years with HIV. The chain couples TRBV11-1 to TRBJ1-1; 7 nucleotides match TRBD1. The starting material was unsorted PBMCs, obtained about 2.6 years after starting antiretroviral therapy. CDR3 coding DNA: TGTGCCAGCAGCTTTCGGACAGGGAACACTGAAGCTTTCTTT. This sequence encodes CASSFRTGNTEAFF.